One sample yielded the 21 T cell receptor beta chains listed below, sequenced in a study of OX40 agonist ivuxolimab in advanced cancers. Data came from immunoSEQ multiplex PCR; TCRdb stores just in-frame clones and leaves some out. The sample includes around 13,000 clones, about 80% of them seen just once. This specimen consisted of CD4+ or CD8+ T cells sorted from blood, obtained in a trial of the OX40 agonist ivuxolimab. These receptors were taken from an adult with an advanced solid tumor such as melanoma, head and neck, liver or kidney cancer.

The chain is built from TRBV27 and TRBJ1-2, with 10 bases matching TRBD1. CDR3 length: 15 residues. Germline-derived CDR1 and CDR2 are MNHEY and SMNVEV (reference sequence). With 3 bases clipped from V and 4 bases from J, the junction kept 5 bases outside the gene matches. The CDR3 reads CASSFLTGGGYGYTF. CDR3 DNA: TGTGCCAGCAGTTTTCTGACAGGGGGCGGCTATGGCTACACCTTC.

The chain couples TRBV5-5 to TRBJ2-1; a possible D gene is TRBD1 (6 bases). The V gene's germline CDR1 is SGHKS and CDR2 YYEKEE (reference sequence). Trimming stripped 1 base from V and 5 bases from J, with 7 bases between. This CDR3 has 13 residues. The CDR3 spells CASSLWTDNEQFF. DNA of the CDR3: TGTGCCAGCAGCTTGTGGACAGACAATGAGCAGTTCTTC.

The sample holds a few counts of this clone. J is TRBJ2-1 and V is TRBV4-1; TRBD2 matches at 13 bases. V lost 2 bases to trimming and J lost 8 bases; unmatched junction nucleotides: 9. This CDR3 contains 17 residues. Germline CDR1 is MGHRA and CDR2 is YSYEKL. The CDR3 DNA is TGCGCCAGCAGCCAACAACCCGGGACTAGCGGGATGGATGAGCAGTTCTTC. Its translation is CASSQQPGTSGMDEQFF.

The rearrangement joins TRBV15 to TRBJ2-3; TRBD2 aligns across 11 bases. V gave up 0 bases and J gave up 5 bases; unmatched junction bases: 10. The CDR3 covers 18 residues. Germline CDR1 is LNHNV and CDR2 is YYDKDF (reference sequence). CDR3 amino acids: CATSRDTLAGGRGDTQYF. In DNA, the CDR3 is TGTGCCACCAGCAGAGATACCTTAGCGGGAGGGAGGGGAGATACGCAGTATTTT.

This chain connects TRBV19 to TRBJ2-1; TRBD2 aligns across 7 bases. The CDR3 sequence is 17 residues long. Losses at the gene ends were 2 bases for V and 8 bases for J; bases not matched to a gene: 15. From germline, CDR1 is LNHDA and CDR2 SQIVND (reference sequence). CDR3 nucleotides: TGTGCCAGTAGTATACCGGCCGACTATAGCGGGCCCCATGAGCAGTTCTTC. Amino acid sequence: CASSIPADYSGPHEQFF.

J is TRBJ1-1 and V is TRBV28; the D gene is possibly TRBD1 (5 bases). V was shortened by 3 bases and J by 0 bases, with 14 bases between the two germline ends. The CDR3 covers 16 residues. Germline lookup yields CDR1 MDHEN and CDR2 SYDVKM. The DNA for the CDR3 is TGTGCCAGCAGTTTTTCAGTGGGGGGGATGAACACTGAAGCTTTCTTT. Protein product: CASSFSVGGMNTEAFF.

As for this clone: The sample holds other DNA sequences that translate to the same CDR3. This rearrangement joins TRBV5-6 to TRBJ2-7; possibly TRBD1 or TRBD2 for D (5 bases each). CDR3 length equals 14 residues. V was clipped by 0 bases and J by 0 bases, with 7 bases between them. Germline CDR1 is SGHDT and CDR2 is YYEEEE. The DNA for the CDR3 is TGTGCCAGCAGCTTGGGGGGGAGCTCCTACGAGCAGTACTTC. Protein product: CASSLGGSSYEQYF.

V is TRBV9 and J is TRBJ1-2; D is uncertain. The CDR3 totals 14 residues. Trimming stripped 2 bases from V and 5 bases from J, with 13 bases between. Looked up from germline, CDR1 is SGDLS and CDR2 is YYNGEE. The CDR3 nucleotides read TGTGCCAGCAGCGTCGGATCGGGAGTATATGGCTACACCTTC. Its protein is CASSVGSGVYGYTF.

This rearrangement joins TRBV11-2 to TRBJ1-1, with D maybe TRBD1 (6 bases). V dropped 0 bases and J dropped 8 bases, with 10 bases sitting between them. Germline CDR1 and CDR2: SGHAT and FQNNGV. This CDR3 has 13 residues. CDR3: CASSLDLGTEAFF. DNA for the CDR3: TGTGCCAGCAGCTTAGATCTGGGGACAGAAGCTTTCTTT.

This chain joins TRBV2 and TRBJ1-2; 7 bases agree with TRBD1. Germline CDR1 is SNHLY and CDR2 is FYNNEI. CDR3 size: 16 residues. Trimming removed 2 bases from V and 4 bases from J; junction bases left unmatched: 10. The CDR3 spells CASSEKGAGPPYGYTF. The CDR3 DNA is TGTGCCAGCAGTGAAAAGGGGGCAGGTCCTCCCTATGGCTACACCTTC.

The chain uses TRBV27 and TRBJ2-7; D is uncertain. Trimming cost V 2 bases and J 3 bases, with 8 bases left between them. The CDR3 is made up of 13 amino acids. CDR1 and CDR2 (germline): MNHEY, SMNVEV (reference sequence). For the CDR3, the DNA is TGTGCCAGCAGTTTAGGGCGGAACTACGAGCAGTACTTC. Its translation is CASSLGRNYEQYF.

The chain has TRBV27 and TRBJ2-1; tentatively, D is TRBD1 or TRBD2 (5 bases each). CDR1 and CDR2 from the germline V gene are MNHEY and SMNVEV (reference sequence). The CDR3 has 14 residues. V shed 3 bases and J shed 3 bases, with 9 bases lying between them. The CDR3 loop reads CASSFGDGYNEQFF. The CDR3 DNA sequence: TGTGCCAGCAGTTTTGGGGACGGCTACAATGAGCAGTTCTTC.

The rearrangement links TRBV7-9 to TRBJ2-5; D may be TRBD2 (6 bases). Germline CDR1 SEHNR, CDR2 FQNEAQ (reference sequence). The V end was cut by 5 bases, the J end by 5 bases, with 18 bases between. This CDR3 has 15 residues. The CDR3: CASSLLATSGETQYF. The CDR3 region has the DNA TGTGCCAGCAGCCTCCTAGCGACGAGCGGGGAGACCCAGTACTTC.

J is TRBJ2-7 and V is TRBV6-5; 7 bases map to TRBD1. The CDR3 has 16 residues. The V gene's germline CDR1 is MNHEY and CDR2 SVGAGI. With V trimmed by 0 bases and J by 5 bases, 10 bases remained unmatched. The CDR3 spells CASSYSMTTGPHEQYF. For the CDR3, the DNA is TGTGCCAGCAGTTACTCGATGACGACAGGGCCGCACGAGCAGTACTTC.

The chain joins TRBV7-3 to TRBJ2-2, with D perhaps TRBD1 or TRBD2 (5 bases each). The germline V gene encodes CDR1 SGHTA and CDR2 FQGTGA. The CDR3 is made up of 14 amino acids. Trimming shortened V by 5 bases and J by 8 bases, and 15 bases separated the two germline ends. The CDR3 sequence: CASSPQGPAGELFF. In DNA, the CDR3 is TGTGCCAGCAGCCCCCAGGGACCGGCTGGGGAGCTGTTTTTT.

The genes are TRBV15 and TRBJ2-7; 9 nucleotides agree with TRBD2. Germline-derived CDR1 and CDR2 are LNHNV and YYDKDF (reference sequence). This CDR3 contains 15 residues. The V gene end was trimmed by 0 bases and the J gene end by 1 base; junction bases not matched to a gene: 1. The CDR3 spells CATSRDTSGSYEQYF. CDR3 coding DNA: TGTGCCACCAGCAGAGATACTAGCGGGTCCTACGAGCAGTACTTC. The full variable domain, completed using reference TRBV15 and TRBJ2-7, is DAMVIQNPRYQVTQFGKPVTLSCSQTLNHNVMYWYQQKSSQAPKLLFHYYDKDFNNEADTPDNFQSRRPNTSFCFLDIRSPGLGDTAMYLCATSRDTSGSYEQYFGPGTRLTVT.

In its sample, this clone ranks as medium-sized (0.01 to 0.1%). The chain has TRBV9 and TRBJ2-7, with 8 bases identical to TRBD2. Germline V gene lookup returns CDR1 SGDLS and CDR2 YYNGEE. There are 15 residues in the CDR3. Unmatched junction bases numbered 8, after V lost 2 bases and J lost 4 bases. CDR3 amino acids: CASSVGVAGSYEQYF. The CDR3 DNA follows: TGTGCCAGCAGCGTGGGGGTAGCGGGGAGTTACGAGCAGTACTTC.

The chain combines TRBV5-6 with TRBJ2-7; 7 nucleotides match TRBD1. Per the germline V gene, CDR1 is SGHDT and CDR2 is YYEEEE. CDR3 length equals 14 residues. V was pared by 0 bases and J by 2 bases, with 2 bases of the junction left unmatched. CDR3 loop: CASSLGTGAYEQYF. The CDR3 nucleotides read TGTGCCAGCAGCTTGGGGACAGGAGCCTACGAGCAGTACTTC.

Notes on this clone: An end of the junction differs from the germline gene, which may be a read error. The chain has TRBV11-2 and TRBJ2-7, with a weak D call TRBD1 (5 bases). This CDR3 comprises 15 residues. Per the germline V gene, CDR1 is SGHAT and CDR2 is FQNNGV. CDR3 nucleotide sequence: TGTGCCGGCAGCCCGGATTCAGGGTATGACGACGAGCAGTACTTC. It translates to CAGSPDSGYDDEQYF.

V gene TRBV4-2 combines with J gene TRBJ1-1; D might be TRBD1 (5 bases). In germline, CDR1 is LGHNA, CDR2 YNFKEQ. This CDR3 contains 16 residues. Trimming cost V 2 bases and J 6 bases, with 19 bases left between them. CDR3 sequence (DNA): TGTGCCAGCAGCCAATCAGCGACTCCCAGGGTGGCTGAAGCTTTCTTT. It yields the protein CASSQSATPRVAEAFF.

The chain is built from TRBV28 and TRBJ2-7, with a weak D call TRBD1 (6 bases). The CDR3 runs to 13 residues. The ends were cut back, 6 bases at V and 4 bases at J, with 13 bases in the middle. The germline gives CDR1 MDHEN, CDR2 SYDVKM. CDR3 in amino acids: CASRPDRFYEQYF. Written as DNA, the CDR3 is TGTGCCAGCAGGCCAGACAGGTTTTACGAGCAGTACTTC.